The 7 T cell receptor beta chains presented below share a single source sample, sequenced in a study of blood T cell repertoires in COVID-19. The assay was immunoSEQ multiplex PCR, and TCRdb's table has in-frame clones only and misses some. The sample has 250,000 to 300,000 clones, about 88% seen once. The specimen was peripheral blood. These receptors all stem from a woman aged 55-75 years with COVID-19, enrolled during active disease.

Notes on this clone: Mismatch with germline at one junction end may stem from a read error. This sequence joins TRBV24-1 and TRBJ2-5, with TRBD1 matching 7 bases. Germline assignment: CDR1 KGHDR and CDR2 SFDVKD. CDR3 size: 16 residues. CDR3 sequence: CATSDRRNHRGEIQYF. CDR3 in DNA: TGTGCCACCAGTGACCGCAGGAACCACAGGGGTGAGATCCAGTACTTC.

This chain links TRBV19 with TRBJ1-1; 7 bases fit TRBD1. CDR1 and CDR2 from the germline V gene are LNHDA and SQIVND (reference sequence). V trimming: 5 bases; J trimming: 3 bases; junction bases outside the gene matches: 9. This CDR3 is 15 amino acids long. The CDR3 DNA reads as TGTGCCAGTAGTTCCCCTGTACAGGGGTACACTGAAGCTTTCTTT. This gives the protein CASSSPVQGYTEAFF.

This chain joins TRBV5-1 and TRBJ1-2; no clear D. This CDR3 has 12 residues. The ends were cut back, 1 base at V and 6 bases at J, with 7 bases in the middle. Germline CDR1 and CDR2: SGHRS and YFSETQ. CDR3 amino acids: CASSLTVDGYTF. For the CDR3, the DNA is TGCGCCAGCAGCTTGACTGTAGATGGCTACACCTTC.

The chain couples TRBV19 to TRBJ1-2; a weak D match, TRBD1 (5 bases). The CDR3 spans 15 residues. CDR1 and CDR2 from the germline V gene are LNHDA and SQIVND (reference sequence). Deletions cut 1 base from V and 4 bases from J, with 13 bases between. The DNA of the CDR3 is TGTGCCAGTAGTATAGGCGGGGCGCGGAGCTATGGCTACACCTTC. It specifies CASSIGGARSYGYTF.

The chain is built from TRBV28 and TRBJ1-4; 11 positions agree with TRBD1. Germline V gene lookup returns CDR1 MDHEN and CDR2 SYDVKM. V was pared by 3 bases and J by 5 bases, with 5 bases of the junction left unmatched. The CDR3 spans 16 residues. As DNA, the CDR3 is TGTGCCAGCAGTTTGACCGGGACAGGGGGGAATGAAAAACTGTTTTTT. Its protein product is CASSLTGTGGNEKLFF.

V gene TRBV7-2 combines with J gene TRBJ2-3, with 9 bases identical to TRBD2. Trimming removed 8 bases from V and 1 base from J; junction bases left unmatched: 16. The CDR3 length is 18 residues. CDR1 is SGHTA, CDR2 FQGNSA, per germline. The CDR3 here is CASGPRAAGGLRTDTQYF. In DNA, the CDR3 is TGTGCCAGCGGCCCGCGGGCAGCGGGAGGTCTTCGCACAGATACGCAGTATTTT.

The V call is TRBV28, the J call TRBJ1-1; D remains unclear. Per the germline V gene, CDR1 is MDHEN and CDR2 is SYDVKM. The CDR3 contains 12 residues. Between the trimmed V and J ends, which lost 5 bases and 10 bases, there was a span of 14 bases. CDR3 sequence reads: CASSPLTSGAFF. The CDR3, as DNA: TGTGCCAGCAGTCCCCTAACCAGCGGAGCTTTCTTT.